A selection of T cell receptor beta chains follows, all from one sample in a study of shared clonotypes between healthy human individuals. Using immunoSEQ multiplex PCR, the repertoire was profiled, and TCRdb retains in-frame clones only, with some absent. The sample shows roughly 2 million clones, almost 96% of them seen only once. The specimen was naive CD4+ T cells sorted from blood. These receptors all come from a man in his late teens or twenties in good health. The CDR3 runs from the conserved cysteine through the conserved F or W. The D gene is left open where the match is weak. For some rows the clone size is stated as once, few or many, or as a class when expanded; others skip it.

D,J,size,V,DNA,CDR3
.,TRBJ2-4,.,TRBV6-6,TGTGCCAGCAGACCCGCGGCGGCCAAAAACATTCAGTACTTC,CASRPAAAKNIQYF
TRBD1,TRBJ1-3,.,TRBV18,TGTGCCAGCTCACCACCGGGCAGGACAGGGGCTGGAAACACCATATATTTT,CASSPPGRTGAGNTIYF
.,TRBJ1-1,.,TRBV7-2,TGTGCCAGCAGGAGACTTGGGGGGAATGAAGCTTTCTTT,CASRRLGGNEAFF
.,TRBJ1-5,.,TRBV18,TGTGCCAGCTCACCGCCGGGGGGTGGCAATCAGCCCCAGCATTTT,CASSPPGGGNQPQHF
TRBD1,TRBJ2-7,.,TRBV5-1,TGCGCCAGCAGCATGGGACAGGGGAGCTCCTACGAGCAGTACTTC,CASSMGQGSSYEQYF
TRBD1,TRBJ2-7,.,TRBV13,TGTGCCAGCAGCTTTCCATCGGGACAGGGGGCCTACGAGCAGTACTTC,CASSFPSGQGAYEQYF
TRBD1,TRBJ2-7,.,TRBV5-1,TGCGCCAGCAGCTTGGGGACAGGGGCCAACGAGCAGTACTTC,CASSLGTGANEQYF
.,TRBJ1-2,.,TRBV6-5,TGTGCCAGCATCGGCGACAACTATGGCTACACCTTC,CASIGDNYGYTF
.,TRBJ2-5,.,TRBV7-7,TGTGCTAGCAGCTTAGGGGCGGGGCAAGAGACCCAGTACTTC,CASSLGAGQETQYF
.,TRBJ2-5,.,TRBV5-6,TGTGCCAGCAGCTTGGAACAGGGGAGGCTGGAGACCCAGTACTTC,CASSLEQGRLETQYF
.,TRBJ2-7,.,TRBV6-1,TGTGCCAGCAGTGAGGGGGCCGAGCAGTACTTC,CASSEGAEQYF
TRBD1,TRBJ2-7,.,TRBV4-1,TGCGCCAGCAGCCACCCGGGACAGTCCTACGAGCAGTACTTC,CASSHPGQSYEQYF
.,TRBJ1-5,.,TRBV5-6,TGTGCCAGCAGCTTGTATTATAGCAATCAGCCCCAGCATTTT,CASSLYYSNQPQHF
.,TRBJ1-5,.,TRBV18,TGTGCCAGCTCACCGGCCCATCCCCAGCCCCAGCATTTT,CASSPAHPQPQHF
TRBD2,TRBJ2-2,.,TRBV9,TGTGCCAGCAGACTAGCGGACACCGGGGAGCTGTTTTTT,CASRLADTGELFF
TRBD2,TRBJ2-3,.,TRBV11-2,TGTGCCAGCAGCCACAGACGGACTAGCGGGCCCCCCACAGATACGCAGTATTTT,CASSHRRTSGPPTDTQYF
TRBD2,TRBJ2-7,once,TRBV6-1,TGTGCCAGCAGTGAAGCGCGCTGGGGAACGGGGGGGCGGAGCGAGCAGTACTTC,CASSEARWGTGGRSEQYF
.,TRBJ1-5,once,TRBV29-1,TGCAGCGTCGCGGGCGGGAGGGGTCAGCCCCAGCATTTT,CSVAGGRGQPQHF
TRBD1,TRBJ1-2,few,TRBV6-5,TGTGCCAGCAGGCCCCGACAGGGGGCCTCTGGCTACACCTTC,CASRPRQGASGYTF
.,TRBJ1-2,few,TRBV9,TGTGCCAGCAGCCAAACACCGATGGCTAACTATGGCTACACCTTC,CASSQTPMANYGYTF
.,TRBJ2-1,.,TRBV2,TGTGCCAGCAGTGACTGGGGGAAGAATGAGCAGTTCTTC,CASSDWGKNEQFF
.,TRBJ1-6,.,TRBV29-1,TGCAGCGTTGGGGCGGACAGAAATTCACCCCTCCACTTT,CSVGADRNSPLHF
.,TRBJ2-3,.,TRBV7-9,TGTGCCAGCAGCTTGGTCCGCCTCACAGATACGCAGTATTTT,CASSLVRLTDTQYF